The sample holds one count of the clone carrying this T cell receptor (beta chain). The antigen is unknown. The CDR3 sequence is 14 residues long. Germline lookup yields CDR1 SGHTA and CDR2 FQGNSA. Trimming stripped 5 bases from V and 4 bases from J, with 14 bases between. The source of the sample is a study of T cell responses to AZD1222 COVID-19 vaccine. Study details: It was second doses at about 4 or about 12 weeks that were pooled.

Clones were read by immunoSEQ multiplex PCR, and TCRdb kept only the in-frame ones, dropping some. Among 90,000 to 120,000 clones, under 95% were seen once, and the ten largest hold 20% to 25%. Overall study results and limits: Only a handful of individuals given AZD1222 were seropositive at baseline. Targets within unmutated variant regions were reportedly found for nearly half of spike-specific TCRs.

V and J are TRBV7-2 and TRBJ1-2, with D uncertain. This clonotype originated in an adult in good health. Sample: peripheral blood, taken on day 0 of AZD1222 vaccination. The CDR3 DNA reads as TGTGCCAGCAGCCTCCGACTGTCGGGCTATGGCTACACCTTC. Its protein is CASSLRLSGYGYTF. The full variable domain, its missing parts supplied by reference TRBV7-2 and TRBJ1-2, is GAGVSQSPSNKVTEKGKDVELRCDPISGHTALYWYRQSLGQGLEFLIYFQGNSAPDKSGLPSDRFSAERTGGSVSTLTIQRTQQEDSAVYLCASSLRLSGYGYTFGSGTRLTVV.